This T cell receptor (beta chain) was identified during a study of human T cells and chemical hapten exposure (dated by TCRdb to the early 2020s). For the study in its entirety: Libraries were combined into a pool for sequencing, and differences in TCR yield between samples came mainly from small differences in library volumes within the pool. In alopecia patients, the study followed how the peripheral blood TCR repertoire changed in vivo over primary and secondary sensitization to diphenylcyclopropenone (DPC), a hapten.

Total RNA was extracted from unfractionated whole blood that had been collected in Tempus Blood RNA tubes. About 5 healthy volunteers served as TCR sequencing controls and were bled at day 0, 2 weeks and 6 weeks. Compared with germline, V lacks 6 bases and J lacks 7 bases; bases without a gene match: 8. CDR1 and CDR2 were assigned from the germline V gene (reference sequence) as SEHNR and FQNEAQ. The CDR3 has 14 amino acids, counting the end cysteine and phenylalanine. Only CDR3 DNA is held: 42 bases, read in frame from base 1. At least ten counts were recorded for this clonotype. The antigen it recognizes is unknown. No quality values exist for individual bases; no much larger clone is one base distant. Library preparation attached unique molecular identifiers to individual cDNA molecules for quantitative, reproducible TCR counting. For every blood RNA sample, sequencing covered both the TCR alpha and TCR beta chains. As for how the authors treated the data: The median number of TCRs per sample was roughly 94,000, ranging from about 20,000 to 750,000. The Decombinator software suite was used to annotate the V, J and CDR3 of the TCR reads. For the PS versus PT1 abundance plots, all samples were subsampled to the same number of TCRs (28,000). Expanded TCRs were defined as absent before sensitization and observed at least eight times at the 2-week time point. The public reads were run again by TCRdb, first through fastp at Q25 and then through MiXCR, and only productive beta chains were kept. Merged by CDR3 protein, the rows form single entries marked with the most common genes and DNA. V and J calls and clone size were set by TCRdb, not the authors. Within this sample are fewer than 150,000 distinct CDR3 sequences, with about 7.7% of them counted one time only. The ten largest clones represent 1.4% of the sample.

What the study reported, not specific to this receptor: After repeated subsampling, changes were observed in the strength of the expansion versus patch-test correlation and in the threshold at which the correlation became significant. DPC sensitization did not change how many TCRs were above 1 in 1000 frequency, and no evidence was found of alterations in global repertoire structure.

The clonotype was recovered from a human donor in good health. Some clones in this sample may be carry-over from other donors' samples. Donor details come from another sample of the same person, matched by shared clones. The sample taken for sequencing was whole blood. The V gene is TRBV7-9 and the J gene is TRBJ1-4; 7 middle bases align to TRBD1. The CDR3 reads CASRVGGGSEKLFF. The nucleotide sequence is TGTGCCAGCAGGGTTGGAGGGGGCAGTGAAAAACTGTTTTTT.